This TCR beta chain originates from a study of shared clonotypes between healthy human individuals. Study at large: Per-donor plates numbered three CD4 naive, three CD4 memory, two CD8 naive and one CD8 memory.

Of note for this clone: Its antigen is still unknown.

Study-wide findings and caveats: Naive subsets generally exceeded memory subsets in estimated richness. Few donors limited the genetic and exposure-history diversity represented.

The CDR3 covers 13 residues. CDR1 and CDR2 from the germline V gene are SGHDN and FVKESK. V was cut by 3 bases and J by 8 bases, with 11 bases left in between. Assay: immunoSEQ multiplex PCR; the TCRdb copy retains only in-frame clones and omits some. The profile shows 2,500,000 or so clones, approximately 90% of them singletons. Material for sequencing was naive CD4+ T cells from PBMCs. Stated subset: CD45RA+ positively selected. This chain links TRBV14 with TRBJ2-1; no firm D call. The source is a young man in good health. Some clones in this sample may be carry-over from other donors' samples. The CDR3 reads CASSQATRYEQFF. DNA of the CDR3: TGTGCCAGCAGCCAGGCTACAAGGTATGAGCAGTTCTTC.